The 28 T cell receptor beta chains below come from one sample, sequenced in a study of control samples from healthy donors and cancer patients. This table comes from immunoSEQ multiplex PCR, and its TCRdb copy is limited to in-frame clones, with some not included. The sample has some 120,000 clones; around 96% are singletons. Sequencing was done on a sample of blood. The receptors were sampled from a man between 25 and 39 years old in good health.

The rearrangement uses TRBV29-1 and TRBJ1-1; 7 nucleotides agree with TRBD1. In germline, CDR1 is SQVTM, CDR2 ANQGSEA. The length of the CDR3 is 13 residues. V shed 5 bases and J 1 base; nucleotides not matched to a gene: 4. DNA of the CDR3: TGCAGCGTTACAGGGGTGGGGAACACTGAAGCTTTCTTT. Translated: CSVTGVGNTEAFF. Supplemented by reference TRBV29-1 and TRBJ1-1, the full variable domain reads SAVISQKPSRDICQRGTSLTIQCQVDSQVTMMFWYRQQPGQSLTLIATANQGSEATYESGFVIDKFPISRPNLTFSTLTVSNMSPEDSSIYLCSVTGVGNTEAFFGQGTRLTVV.

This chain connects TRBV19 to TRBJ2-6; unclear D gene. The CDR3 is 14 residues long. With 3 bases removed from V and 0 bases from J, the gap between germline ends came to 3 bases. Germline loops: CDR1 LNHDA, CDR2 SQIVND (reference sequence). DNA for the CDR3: TGTGCCAGTAGTATTCCCTCTGGGGCCAACGTCCTGACTTTC. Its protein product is CASSIPSGANVLTF. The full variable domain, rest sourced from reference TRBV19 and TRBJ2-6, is DGGITQSPKYLFRKEGQNVTLSCEQNLNHDAMYWYRQDPGQGLRLIYYSQIVNDFQKGDIAEGYSVSREKKESFPLTVTSAQKNPTAFYLCASSIPSGANVLTFGAGSRLTVL.

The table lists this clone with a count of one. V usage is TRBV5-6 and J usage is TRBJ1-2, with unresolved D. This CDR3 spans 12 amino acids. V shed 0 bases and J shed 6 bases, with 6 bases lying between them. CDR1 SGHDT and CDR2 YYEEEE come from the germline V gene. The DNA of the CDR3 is TGTGCCAGCAGCTTGGATAGGCATGGCTACACCTTC. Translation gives CASSLDRHGYTF.

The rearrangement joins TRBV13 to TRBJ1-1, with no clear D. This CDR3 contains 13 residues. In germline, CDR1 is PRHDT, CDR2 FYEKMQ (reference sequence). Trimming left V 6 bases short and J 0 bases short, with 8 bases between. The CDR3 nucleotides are TGTGCCAGCAGTTATAATCTGAACACTGAAGCTTTCTTT. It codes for CASSYNLNTEAFF.

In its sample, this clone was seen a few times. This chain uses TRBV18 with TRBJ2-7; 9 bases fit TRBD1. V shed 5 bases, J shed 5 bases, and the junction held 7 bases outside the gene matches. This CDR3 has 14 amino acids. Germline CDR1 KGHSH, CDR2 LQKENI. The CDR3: CASSEGQGTDEQYF. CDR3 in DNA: TGTGCCAGCTCAGAGGGACAGGGTACCGACGAGCAGTACTTC.

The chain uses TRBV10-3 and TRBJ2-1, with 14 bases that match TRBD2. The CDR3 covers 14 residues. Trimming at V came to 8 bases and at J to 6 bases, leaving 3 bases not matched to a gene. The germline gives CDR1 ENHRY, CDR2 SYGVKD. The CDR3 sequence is CAIGTSGGINEQFF. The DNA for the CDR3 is TGTGCCATCGGGACTAGCGGGGGTATCAATGAGCAGTTCTTC.

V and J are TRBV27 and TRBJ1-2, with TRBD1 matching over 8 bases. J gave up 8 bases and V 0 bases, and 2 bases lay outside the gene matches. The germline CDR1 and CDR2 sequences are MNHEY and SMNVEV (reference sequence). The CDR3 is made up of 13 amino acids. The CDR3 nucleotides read TGTGCCAGCAGTTTATCCAGGGGGCGCGGCTACACCTTC. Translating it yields CASSLSRGRGYTF.

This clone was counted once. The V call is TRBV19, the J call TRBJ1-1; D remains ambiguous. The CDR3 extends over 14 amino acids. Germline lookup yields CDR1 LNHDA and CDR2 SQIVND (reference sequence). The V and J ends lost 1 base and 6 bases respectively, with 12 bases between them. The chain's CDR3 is CASSIGGIGPEAFF. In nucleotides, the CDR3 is TGTGCCAGTAGTATAGGGGGTATCGGGCCTGAAGCTTTCTTT.

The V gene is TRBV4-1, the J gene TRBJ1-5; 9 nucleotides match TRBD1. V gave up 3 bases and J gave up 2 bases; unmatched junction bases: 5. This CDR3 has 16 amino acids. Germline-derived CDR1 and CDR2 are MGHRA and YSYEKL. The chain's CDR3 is CASSQYRGPGNQPQHF. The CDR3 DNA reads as TGCGCCAGCAGCCAGTACAGGGGGCCGGGCAATCAGCCCCAGCATTTT.

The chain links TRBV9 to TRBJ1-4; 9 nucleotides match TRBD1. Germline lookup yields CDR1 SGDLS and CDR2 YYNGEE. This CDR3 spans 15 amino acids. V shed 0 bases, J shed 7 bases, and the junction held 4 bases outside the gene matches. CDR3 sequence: CASSVVGQGTEKLFF. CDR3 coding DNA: TGTGCCAGCAGCGTAGTGGGACAGGGCACTGAAAAACTGTTTTTT. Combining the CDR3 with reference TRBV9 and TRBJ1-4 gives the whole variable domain DSGVTQTPKHLITATGQRVTLRCSPRSGDLSVYWYQQSLDQGLQFLIQYYNGEERAKGNILERFSAQQFPDLHSELNLSSLELGDSALYFCASSVVGQGTEKLFFGSGTQLSVL.

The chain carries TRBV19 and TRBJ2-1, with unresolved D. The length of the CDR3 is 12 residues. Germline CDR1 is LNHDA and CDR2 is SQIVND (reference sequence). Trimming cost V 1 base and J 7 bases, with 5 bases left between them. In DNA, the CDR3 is TGTGCCAGTAGTATAGGGTGGAATGAGCAGTTCTTC. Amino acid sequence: CASSIGWNEQFF.

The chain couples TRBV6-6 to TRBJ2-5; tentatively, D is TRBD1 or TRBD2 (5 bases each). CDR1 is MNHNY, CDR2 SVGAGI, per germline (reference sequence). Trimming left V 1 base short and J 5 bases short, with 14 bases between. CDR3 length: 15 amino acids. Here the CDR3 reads CASSYWDGEGETQYF. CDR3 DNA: TGTGCCAGCAGTTACTGGGACGGAGAGGGGGAGACCCAGTACTTC.

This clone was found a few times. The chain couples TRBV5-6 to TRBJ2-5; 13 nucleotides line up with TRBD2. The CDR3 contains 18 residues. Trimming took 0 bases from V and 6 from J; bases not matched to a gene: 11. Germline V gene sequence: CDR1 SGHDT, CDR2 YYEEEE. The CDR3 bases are TGTGCCAGCAGCTTGGCACTAGCGGGGGGGCGTTTGGGTCAGACCCAGTACTTC. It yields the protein CASSLALAGGRLGQTQYF.

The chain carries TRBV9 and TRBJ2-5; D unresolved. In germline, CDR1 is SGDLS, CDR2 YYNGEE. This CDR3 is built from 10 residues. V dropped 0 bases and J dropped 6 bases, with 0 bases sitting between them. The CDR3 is CASSVETQYF. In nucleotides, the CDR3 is TGTGCCAGCAGCGTAGAGACCCAGTACTTC. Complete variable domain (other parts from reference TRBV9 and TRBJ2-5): DSGVTQTPKHLITATGQRVTLRCSPRSGDLSVYWYQQSLDQGLQFLIQYYNGEERAKGNILERFSAQQFPDLHSELNLSSLELGDSALYFCASSVETQYFGPGTRLLVL.

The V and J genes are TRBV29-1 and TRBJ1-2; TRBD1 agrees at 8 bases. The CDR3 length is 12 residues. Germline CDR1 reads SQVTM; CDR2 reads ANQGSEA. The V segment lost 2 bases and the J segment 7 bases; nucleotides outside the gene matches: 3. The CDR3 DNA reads TGCAGCGTTGAATCAGGGGGCGGTGGCTACACCTTC. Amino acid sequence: CSVESGGGGYTF.

CDR3 amino acids: CASSYSAGTLEPQHF. For the CDR3, the DNA is TGTGCCAGCAGTTACTCGGCAGGGACCTTAGAGCCCCAGCATTTT. The V gene is TRBV6-5, the J gene TRBJ1-5; maybe TRBD1 (5 bases). Germline CDR1 MNHEY, CDR2 SVGAGI. This CDR3 has 15 amino acids. The V end lost 0 bases, the J end lost 8 bases, and 14 bases lay between the germline ends.

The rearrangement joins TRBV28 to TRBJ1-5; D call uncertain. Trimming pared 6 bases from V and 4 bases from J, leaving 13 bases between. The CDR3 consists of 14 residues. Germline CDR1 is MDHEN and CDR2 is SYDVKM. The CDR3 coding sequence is TGTGCCAGCAGCCTCGATAACTTTAATCAGCCCCAGCATTTT. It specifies CASSLDNFNQPQHF.

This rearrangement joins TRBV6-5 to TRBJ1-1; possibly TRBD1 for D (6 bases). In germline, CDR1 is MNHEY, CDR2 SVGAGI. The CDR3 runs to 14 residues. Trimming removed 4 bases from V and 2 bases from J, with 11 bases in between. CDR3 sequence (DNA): TGTGCCAGCAGTTCAAACAGGGTAAACACTGAAGCTTTCTTT. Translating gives CASSSNRVNTEAFF.

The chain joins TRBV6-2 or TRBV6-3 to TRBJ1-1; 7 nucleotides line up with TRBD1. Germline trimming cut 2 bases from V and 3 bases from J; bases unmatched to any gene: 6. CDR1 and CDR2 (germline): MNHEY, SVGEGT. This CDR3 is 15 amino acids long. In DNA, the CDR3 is TGTGCCAGCAGTTACAGCACAGGGGCCTACACTGAAGCTTTCTTT. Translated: CASSYSTGAYTEAFF.

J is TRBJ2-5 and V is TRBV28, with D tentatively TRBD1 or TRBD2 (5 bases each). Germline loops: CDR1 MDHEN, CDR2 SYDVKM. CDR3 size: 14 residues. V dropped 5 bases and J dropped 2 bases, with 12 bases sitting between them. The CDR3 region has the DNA TGTGCCAGCAGTACATCGGGACGGCAAGAGACCCAGTACTTC. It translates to CASSTSGRQETQYF.

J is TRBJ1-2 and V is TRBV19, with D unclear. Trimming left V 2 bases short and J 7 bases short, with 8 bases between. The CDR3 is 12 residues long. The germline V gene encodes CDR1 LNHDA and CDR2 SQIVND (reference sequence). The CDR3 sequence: CASSIPGLGYTF. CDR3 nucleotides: TGTGCCAGTAGTATACCAGGTCTTGGCTACACCTTC.

For the CDR3, the DNA is TGTGCCAGCAGCTTCGATTACAGTCCCTCCTATGGCTACACCTTC. The encoded protein is CASSFDYSPSYGYTF. The rearrangement links TRBV5-5 to TRBJ1-2; D unclear. The germline V and J ends were trimmed by 2 bases and 4 bases, with 15 bases remaining between them. The CDR3 is made up of 15 amino acids. Germline V gene data show CDR1 as SGHKS and CDR2 as YYEKEE (reference sequence).

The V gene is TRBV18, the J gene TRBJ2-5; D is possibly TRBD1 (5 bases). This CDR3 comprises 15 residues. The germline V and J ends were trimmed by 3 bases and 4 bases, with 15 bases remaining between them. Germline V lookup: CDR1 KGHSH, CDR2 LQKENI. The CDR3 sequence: CASSPGRRGGETQYF. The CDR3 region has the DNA TGTGCCAGCTCACCCGGCCGAAGGGGCGGAGAGACCCAGTACTTC.

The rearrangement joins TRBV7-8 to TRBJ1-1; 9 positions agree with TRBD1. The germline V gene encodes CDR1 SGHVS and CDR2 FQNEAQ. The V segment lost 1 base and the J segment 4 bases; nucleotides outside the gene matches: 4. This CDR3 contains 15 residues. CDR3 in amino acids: CASSLVQGAGTEAFF. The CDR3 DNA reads TGTGCCAGCAGCTTAGTACAGGGGGCGGGCACTGAAGCTTTCTTT.

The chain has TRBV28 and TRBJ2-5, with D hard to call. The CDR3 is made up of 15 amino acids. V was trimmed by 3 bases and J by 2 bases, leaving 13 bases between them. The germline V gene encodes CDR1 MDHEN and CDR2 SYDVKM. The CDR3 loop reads CASSLSSDKQETQYF. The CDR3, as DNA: TGTGCCAGCAGTTTGTCCAGTGACAAACAAGAGACCCAGTACTTC.

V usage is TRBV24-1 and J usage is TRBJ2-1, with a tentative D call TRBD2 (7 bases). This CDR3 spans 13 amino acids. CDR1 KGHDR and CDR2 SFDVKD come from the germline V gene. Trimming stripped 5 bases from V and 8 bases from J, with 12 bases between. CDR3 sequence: CATSGGGSDEQFF. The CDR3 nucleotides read TGTGCCACCAGTGGCGGGGGCTCGGATGAGCAGTTCTTC.

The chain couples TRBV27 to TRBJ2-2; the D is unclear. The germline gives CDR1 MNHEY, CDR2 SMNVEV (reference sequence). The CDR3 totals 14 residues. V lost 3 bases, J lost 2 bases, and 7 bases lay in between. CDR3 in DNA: TGTGCCAGCAGTTTGGGCAGCAACACCGGGGAGCTGTTTTTT. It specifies CASSLGSNTGELFF.

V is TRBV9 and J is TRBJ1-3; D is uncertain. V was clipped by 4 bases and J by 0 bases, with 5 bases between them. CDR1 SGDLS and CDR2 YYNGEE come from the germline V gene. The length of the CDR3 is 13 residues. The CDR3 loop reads CASSSSSGNTIYF. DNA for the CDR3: TGTGCCAGCAGCTCCAGCTCTGGAAACACCATATATTTT. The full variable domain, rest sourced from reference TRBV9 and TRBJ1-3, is DSGVTQTPKHLITATGQRVTLRCSPRSGDLSVYWYQQSLDQGLQFLIQYYNGEERAKGNILERFSAQQFPDLHSELNLSSLELGDSALYFCASSSSSGNTIYFGEGSWLTVV.